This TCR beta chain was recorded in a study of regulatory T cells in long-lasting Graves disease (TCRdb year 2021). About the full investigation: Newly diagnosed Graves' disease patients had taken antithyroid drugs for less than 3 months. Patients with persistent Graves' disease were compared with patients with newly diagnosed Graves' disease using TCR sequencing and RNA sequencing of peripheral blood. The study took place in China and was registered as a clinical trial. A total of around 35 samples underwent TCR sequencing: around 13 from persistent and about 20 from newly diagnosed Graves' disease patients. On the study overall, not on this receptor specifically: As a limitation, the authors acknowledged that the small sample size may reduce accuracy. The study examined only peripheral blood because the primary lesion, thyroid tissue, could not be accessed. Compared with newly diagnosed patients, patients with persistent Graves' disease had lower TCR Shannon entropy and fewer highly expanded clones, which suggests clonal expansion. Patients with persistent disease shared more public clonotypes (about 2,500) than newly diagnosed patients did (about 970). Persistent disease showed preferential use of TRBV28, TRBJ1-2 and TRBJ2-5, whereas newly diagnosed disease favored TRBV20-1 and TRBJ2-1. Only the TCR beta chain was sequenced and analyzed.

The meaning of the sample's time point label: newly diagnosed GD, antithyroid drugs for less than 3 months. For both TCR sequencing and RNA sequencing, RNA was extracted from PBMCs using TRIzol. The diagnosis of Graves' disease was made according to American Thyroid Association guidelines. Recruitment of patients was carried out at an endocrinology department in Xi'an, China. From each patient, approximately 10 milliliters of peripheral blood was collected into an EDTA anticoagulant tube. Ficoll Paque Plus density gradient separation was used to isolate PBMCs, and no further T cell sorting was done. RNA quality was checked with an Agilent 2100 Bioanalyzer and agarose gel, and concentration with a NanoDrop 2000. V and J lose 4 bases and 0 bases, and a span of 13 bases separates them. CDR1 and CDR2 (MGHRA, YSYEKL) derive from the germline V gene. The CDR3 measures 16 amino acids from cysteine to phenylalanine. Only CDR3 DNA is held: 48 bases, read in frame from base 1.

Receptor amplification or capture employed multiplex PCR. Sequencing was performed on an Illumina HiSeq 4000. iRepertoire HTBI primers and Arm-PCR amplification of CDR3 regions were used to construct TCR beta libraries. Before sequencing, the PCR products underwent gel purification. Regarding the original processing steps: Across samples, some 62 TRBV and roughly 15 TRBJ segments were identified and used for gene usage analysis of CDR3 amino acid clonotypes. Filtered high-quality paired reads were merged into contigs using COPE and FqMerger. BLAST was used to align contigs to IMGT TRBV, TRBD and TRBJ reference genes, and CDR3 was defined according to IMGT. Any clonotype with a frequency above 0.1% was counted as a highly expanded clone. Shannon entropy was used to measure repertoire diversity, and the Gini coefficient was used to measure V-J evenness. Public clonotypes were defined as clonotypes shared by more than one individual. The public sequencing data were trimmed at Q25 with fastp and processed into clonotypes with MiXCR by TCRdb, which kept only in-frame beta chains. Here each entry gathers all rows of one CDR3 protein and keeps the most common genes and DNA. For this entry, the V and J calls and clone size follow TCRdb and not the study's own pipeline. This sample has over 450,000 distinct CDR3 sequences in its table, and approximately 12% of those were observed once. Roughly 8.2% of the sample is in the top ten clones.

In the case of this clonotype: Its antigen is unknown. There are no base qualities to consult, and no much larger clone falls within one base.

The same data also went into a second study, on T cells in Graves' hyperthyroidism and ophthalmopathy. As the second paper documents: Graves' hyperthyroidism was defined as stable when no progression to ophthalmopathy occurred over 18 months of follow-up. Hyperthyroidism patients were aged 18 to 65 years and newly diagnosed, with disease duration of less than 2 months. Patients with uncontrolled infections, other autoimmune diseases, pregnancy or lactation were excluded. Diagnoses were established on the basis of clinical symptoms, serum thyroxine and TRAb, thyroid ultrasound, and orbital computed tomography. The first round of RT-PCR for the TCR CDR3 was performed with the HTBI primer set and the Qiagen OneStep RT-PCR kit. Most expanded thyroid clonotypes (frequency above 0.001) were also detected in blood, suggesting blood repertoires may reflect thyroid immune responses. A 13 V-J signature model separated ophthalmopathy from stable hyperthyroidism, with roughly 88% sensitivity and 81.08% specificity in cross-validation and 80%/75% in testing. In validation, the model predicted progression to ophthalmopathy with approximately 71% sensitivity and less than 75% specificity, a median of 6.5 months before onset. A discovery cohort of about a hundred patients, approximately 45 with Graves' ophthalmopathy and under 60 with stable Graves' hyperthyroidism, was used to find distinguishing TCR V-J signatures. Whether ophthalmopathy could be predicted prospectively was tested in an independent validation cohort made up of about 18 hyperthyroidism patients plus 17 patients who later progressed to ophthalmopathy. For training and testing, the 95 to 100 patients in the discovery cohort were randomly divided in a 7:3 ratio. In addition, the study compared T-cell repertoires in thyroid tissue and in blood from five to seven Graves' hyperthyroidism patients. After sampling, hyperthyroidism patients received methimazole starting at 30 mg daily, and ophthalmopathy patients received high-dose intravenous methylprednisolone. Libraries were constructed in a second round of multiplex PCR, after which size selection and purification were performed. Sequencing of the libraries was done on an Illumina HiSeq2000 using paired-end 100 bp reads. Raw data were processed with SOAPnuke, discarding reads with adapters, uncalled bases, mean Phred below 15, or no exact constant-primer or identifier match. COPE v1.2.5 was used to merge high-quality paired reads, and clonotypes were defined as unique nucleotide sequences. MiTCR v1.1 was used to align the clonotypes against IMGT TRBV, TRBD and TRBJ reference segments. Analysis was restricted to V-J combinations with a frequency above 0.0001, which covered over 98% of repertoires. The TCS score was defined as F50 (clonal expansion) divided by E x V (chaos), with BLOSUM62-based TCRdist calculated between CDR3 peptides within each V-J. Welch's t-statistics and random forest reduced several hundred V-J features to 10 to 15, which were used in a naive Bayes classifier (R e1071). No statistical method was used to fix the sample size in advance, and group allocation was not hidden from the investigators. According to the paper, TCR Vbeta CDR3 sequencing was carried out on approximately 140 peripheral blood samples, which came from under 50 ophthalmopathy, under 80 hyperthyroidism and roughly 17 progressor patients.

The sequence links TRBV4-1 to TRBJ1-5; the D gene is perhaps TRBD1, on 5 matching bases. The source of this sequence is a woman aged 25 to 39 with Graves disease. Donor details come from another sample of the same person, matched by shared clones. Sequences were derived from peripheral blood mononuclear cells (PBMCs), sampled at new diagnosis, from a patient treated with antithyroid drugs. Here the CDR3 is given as CASSLSVQGSNQPQHF. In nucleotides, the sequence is TGCGCCAGCAGCCTCTCCGTCCAGGGTAGCAATCAGCCCCAGCATTTT.